Described below is a single T cell receptor beta chain sequence and its context. Donors, healthy HIV-negative adults, lacked recent acute infections or vaccinations. The sample originates from a study of shared clonotypes between healthy human individuals. Libraries were prepared by immunoSEQ multiplex PCR; TCRdb keeps only in-frame clonotypes and omits some of them. This table holds a few million clones, around 92% found once. The germline V gene encodes CDR1 SGHTA and CDR2 FQGTGA. This CDR3 contains 14 residues. V was pared by 2 bases and J by 5 bases, with 11 bases between. The TCR sequence derives from a man aged 18 to 30 in good health. Some clones in this sample may be carry-over from other donors' samples. This chain connects TRBV7-3 to TRBJ2-3; D not resolved. The specimen sequenced was naive CD4+ T cells from PBMCs. Subset indicated: CD45RA+ positively selected. CDR3 nucleotide sequence: TGTGCCAGCAGCTTATCGGAGCTTAGAGATACGCAGTATTTT. This encodes CASSLSELRDTQYF.